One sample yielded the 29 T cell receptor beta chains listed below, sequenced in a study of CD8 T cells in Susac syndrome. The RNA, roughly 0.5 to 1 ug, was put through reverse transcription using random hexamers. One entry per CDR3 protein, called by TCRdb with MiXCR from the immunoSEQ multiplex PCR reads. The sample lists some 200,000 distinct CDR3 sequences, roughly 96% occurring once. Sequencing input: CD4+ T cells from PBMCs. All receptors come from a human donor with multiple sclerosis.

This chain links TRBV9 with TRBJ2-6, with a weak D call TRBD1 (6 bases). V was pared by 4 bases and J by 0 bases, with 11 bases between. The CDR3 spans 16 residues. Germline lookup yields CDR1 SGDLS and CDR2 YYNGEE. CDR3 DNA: TGTGCCAGCAGCCCTCGGACAGTCTCTGGGGCCAACGTCCTGACTTTC. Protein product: CASSPRTVSGANVLTF.

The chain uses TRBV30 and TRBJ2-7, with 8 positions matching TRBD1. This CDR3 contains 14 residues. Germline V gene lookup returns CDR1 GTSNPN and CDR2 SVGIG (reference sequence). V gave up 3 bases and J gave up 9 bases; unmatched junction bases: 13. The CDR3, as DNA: TGTGCCTGGAGGGCGGACAGGGCTTTATCTAGGCAGTACTTC. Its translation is CAWRADRALSRQYF.

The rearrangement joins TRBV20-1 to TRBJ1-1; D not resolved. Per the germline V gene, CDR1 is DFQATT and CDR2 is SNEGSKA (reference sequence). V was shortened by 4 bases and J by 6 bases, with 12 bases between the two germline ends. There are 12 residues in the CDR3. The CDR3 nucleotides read TGCAGTGCTATTACCTCTGTCGCTGAAGCTTTCTTT. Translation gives CSAITSVAEAFF.

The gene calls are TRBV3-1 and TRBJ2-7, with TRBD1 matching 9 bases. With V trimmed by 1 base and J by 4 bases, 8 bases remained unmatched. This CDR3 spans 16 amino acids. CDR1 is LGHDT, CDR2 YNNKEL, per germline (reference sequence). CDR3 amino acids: CASSQGRGQGFYEQYF. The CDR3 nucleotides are TGTGCCAGCAGCCAAGGTCGGGGACAGGGATTTTACGAGCAGTACTTC.

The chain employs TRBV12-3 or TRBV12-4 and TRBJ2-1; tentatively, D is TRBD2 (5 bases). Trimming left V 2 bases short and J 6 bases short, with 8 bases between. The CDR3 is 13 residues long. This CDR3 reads CASSLLLANEQFF. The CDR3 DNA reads TGTGCCAGCAGTTTACTCCTAGCCAATGAGCAGTTCTTC.

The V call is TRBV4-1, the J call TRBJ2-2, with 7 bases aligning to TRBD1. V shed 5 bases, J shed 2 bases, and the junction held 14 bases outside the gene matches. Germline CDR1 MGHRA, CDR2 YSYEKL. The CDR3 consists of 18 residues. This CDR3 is CASSVHGLRDSNTGELFF. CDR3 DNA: TGCGCCAGCAGCGTTCACGGGCTCCGGGACAGTAACACCGGGGAGCTGTTTTTT.

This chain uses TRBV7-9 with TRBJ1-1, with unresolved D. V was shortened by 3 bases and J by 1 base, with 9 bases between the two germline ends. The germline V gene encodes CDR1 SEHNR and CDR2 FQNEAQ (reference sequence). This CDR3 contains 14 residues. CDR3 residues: CASSFVGRNTEAFF. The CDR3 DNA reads TGTGCCAGCAGCTTCGTCGGGCGGAACACTGAAGCTTTCTTT.

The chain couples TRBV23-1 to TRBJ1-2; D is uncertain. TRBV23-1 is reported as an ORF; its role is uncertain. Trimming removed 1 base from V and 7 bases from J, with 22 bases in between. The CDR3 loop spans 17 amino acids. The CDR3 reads CASSQLLKDRYPSGYTF. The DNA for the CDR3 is TGCGCCAGCAGTCAATTACTGAAGGACCGCTATCCCTCTGGCTACACCTTC.

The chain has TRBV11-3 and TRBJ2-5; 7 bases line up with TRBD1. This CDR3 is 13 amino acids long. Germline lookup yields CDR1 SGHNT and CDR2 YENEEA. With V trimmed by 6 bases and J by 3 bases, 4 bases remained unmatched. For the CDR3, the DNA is TGTGCCAGCAGTAGAGGGGGCGAAGAGACCCAGTACTTC. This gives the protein CASSRGGEETQYF.

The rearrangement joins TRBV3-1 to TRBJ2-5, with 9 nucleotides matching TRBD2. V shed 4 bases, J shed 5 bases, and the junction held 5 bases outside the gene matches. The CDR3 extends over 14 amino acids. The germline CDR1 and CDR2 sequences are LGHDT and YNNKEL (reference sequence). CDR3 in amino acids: CASSPRGGVETQYF. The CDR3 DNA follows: TGTGCCAGCAGCCCGCGGGGGGGCGTGGAGACCCAGTACTTC.

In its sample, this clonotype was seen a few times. The CDR3 coding sequence is TGTGCCAGCAGCCAGACAGGGGCCTATGGCTACACCTTC. This encodes CASSQTGAYGYTF. The chain is built from TRBV7-2 and TRBJ1-2; TRBD1 matches at 8 bases. The CDR3 totals 13 residues. J gave up 4 bases and V 5 bases, and 3 bases lay outside the gene matches. CDR1 and CDR2 (germline): SGHTA, FQGNSA.

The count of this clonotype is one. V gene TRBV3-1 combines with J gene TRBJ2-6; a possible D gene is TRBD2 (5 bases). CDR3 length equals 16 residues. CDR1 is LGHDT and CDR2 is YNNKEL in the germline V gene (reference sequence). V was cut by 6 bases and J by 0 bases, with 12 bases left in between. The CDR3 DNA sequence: TGTGCCAGCAGACCCCTAGGAGGCTCTGGGGCCAACGTCCTGACTTTC. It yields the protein CASRPLGGSGANVLTF.

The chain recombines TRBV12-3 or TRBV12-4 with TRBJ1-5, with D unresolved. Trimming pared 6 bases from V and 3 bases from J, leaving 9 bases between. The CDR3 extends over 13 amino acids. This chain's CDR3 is CASSSDLNQPQHF. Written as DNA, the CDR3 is TGTGCCAGCAGCTCGGACCTCAATCAGCCCCAGCATTTT.

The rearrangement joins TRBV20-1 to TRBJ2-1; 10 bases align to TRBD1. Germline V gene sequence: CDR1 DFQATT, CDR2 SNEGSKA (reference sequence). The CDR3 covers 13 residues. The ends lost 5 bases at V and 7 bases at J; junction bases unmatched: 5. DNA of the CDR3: TGCAGTGCTGGGGGACAGGGGTGGAATGAGCAGTTCTTC. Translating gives CSAGGQGWNEQFF.

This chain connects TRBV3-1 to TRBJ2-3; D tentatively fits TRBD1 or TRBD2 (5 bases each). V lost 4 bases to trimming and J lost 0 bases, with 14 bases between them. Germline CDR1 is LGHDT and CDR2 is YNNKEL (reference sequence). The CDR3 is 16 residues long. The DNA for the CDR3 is TGTGCCAGCAGCCCCCCGCCCGGGGCTAGCACAGATACGCAGTATTTT. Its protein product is CASSPPPGASTDTQYF.

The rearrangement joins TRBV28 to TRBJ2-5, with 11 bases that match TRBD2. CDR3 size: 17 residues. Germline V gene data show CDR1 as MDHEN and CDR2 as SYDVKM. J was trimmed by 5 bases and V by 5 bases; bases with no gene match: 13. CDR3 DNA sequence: TGTGCCAGCAGTCCAGTAAATAGCGGGAGGGCCAGGGAGACCCAGTACTTC. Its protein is CASSPVNSGRARETQYF.

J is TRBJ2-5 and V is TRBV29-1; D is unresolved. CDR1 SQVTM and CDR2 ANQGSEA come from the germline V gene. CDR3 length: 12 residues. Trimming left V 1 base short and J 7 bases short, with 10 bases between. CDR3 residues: CSVEGTARTQYF. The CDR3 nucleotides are TGCAGCGTTGAAGGGACCGCGAGGACCCAGTACTTC. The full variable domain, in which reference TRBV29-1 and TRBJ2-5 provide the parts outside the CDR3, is SAVISQKPSRDICQRGTSLTIQCQVDSQVTMMFWYRQQPGQSLTLIATANQGSEATYESGFVIDKFPISRPNLTFSTLTVSNMSPEDSSIYLCSVEGTARTQYFGPGTRLLVL.

CDR3 bases: TGTGCCAGCGATCAGGACCTAGTTCGCCATGAGCAGTTCTTC. It translates to CASDQDLVRHEQFF. This rearrangement joins TRBV2 to TRBJ2-1, with D unclear. Trimming took off 8 bases at V and 8 bases at J, with 19 bases between the two ends. The CDR3 sequence is 14 residues long. Germline values: CDR1 SNHLY, CDR2 FYNNEI.

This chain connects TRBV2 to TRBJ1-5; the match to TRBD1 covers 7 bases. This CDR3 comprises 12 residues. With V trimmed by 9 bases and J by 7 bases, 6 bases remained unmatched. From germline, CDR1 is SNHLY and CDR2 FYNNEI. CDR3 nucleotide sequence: TGTGCCAGTAGACAGGGCGGGCAGCCCCAGCATTTT. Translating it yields CASRQGGQPQHF.

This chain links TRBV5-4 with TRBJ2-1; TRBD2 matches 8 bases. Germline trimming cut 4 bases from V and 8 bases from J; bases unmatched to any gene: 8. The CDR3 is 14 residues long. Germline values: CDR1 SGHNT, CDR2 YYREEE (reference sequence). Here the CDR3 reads CASSPGTRTHEQFF. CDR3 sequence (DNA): TGTGCCAGCAGCCCGGGGACTAGGACCCATGAGCAGTTCTTC. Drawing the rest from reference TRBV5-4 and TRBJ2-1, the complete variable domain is ETGVTQSPTHLIKTRGQQVTLRCSSQSGHNTVSWYQQALGQGPQFIFQYYREEENGRGNFPPRFSGLQFPNYSSELNVNALELDDSALYLCASSPGTRTHEQFFGPGTRLTVL.

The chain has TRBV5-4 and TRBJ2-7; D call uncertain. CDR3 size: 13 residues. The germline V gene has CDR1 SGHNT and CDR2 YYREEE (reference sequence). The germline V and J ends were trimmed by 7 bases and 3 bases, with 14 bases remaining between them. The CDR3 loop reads CASPVQRYYEQYF. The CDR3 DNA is TGTGCCAGCCCGGTACAGCGCTACTACGAGCAGTACTTC.

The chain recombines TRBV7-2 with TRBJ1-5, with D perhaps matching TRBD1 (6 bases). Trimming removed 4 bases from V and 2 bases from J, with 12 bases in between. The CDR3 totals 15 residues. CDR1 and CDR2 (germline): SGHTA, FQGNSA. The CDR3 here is CASSYARGGNQPQHF. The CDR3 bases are TGTGCCAGCAGCTACGCGAGGGGGGGCAATCAGCCCCAGCATTTT.

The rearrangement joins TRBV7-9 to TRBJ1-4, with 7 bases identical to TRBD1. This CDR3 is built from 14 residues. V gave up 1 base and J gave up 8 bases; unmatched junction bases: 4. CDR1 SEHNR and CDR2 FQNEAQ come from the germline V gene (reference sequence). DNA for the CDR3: TGTGCCAGCAGCTTAGGGGACAGAGACGAAAAACTGTTTTTT. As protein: CASSLGDRDEKLFF.

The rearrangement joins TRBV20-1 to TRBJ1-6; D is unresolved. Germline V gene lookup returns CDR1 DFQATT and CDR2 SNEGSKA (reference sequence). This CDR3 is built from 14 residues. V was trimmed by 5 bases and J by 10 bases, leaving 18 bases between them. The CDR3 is CSARRELGSSPLHF. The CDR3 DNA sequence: TGCAGTGCTCGGAGGGAGCTTGGAAGCTCACCCCTCCACTTT.

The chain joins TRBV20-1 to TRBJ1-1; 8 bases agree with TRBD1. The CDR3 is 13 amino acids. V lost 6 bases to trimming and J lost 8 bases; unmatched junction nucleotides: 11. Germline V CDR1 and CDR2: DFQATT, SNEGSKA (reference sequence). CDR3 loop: CSAIRTGSTEAFF. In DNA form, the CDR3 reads TGCAGTGCGATCCGGACAGGGTCGACCGAAGCTTTCTTT.

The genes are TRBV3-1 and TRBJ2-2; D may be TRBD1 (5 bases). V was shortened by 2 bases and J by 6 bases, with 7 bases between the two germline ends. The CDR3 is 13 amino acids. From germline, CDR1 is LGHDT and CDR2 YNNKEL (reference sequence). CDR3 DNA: TGTGCCAGCAGCCAAACAGGCGCCGGGGAGCTGTTTTTT. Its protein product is CASSQTGAGELFF.

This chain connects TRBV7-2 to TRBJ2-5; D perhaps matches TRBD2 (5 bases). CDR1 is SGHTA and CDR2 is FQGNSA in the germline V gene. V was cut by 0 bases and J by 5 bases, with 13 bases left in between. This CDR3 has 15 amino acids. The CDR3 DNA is TGTGCCAGCAGCTTAGCAGTCCGAGGGCGGGAGACCCAGTACTTC. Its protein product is CASSLAVRGRETQYF. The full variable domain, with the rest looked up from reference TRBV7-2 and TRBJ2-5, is GAGVSQSPSNKVTEKGKDVELRCDPISGHTALYWYRQSLGQGLEFLIYFQGNSAPDKSGLPSDRFSAERTGGSVSTLTIQRTQQEDSAVYLCASSLAVRGRETQYFGPGTRLLVL.

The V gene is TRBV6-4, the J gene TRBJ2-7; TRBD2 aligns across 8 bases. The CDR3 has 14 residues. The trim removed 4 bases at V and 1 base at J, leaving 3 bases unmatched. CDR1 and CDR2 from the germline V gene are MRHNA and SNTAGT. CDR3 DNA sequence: TGTGCCAGCAGTGCCGGGGGGGGATCCTACGAGCAGTACTTC. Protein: CASSAGGGSYEQYF.

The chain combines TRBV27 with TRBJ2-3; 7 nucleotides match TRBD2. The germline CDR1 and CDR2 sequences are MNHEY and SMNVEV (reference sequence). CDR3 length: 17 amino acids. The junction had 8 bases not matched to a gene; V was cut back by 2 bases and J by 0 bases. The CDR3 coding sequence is TGTGCCAGCAGTTTAGCTTTTCGCGGGGGTAGCACAGATACGCAGTATTTT. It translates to CASSLAFRGGSTDTQYF.